The 28 T cell receptor beta chains in this list originate from one sample, sequenced in a study of sequential checkpoint blockade in melanoma. Clones were read by immunoSEQ multiplex PCR, and TCRdb kept only the in-frame ones, dropping some. In the table there are approximately 8,400 clones, roughly 70% of which are singletons. The treatment here: randomized to nivolumab then ipilimumab (arm A) or the reverse (arm B). This sample comprised CD8+ T cells sorted from blood (inferred from file names), obtained from a patient given nivolumab and ipilimumab in sequence. These TCRs come from a human patient with melanoma. Some clones in this sample may be carry-over from other donors' samples.

By sample share, this clone is medium-sized. This chain joins TRBV18 and TRBJ2-7; TRBD2 matches 7 bases. The CDR3 is 15 amino acids. Trimming took 4 bases from V and 1 from J; bases not matched to a gene: 7. The germline V gene encodes CDR1 KGHSH and CDR2 LQKENI. The CDR3 loop is CASSLGTMESYEQYF. The CDR3 DNA follows: TGTGCCAGCTCACTAGGGACTATGGAGTCCTACGAGCAGTACTTC.

The chain combines TRBV9 with TRBJ1-2; 12 bases agree with TRBD1. V lost 0 bases and J lost 6; bases outside the gene matches: 9. The CDR3 runs 17 residues. Germline assignment: CDR1 SGDLS and CDR2 YYNGEE. The chain's CDR3 is CASSVGGQGARTHGYTF. The CDR3 DNA follows: TGTGCCAGCAGCGTAGGGGGACAGGGGGCCAGGACCCATGGCTACACCTTC.

The rearrangement uses TRBV19 and TRBJ2-7; D is uncertain. Germline values: CDR1 LNHDA, CDR2 SQIVND (reference sequence). CDR3 size: 15 residues. Trimming stripped 1 base from V and 0 bases from J, with 10 bases between. In DNA, the CDR3 is TGTGCCAGTAGTATAGGCCTTCCGAGCTCCTACGAGCAGTACTTC. Protein: CASSIGLPSSYEQYF.

On this clone itself: Compared with germline, one end of the junction differs, possibly owing to a read error. CDR3 sequence: CASSLGQGEEKLFF. The CDR3 DNA is TGTGCTAGCAGCTTGGGACAGGGGGAAGAAAAACTGTTTTTT. The chain uses TRBV7-7 and TRBJ1-4, with 11 bases fitting TRBD1. This CDR3 spans 14 amino acids. Germline V lookup: CDR1 SSHAT, CDR2 FNYEAQ (reference sequence). The whole variable domain, remainder taken from reference TRBV7-7 and TRBJ1-4, is GAGVSQSPRYKVTKRGQDVTLRCDPISSHATLYWYQQALGQGPEFLTYFNYEAQPDKSGLPSDRFSAERPEGSISTLTIQRTEQRDSAMYRCASSLGQGEEKLFFGSGTQLSVL.

The chain recombines TRBV15 with TRBJ1-1; TRBD1 matches at 10 bases. CDR1 is LNHNV and CDR2 is YYDKDF in the germline V gene (reference sequence). The CDR3 is 14 amino acids. J was trimmed by 4 bases and V by 6 bases; bases with no gene match: 5. This CDR3 is CATSKDRGSTEAFF. CDR3 nucleotides: TGTGCCACCAGTAAGGACAGGGGGAGCACTGAAGCTTTCTTT.

This chain links TRBV7-8 with TRBJ2-3; D remains ambiguous. This CDR3 has 14 amino acids. Per germline, CDR1 SGHVS and CDR2 FQNEAQ. V dropped 1 base and J dropped 2 bases, with 7 bases sitting between them. Here the CDR3 reads CASSLETTTDTQYF. The CDR3 DNA reads TGTGCCAGCAGCTTAGAGACAACCACAGATACGCAGTATTTT. Looking up the rest from reference TRBV7-8 and TRBJ2-3 gives the full variable domain: GAGVSQSPRYKVAKRGQDVALRCDPISGHVSLFWYQQALGQGPEFLTYFQNEAQLDKSGLPSDRFFAERPEGSVSTLKIQRTQQEDSAVYLCASSLETTTDTQYFGPGTRLTVL.

The count of this clone is one. The rearrangement links TRBV9 to TRBJ1-2, with D unclear. The CDR3 runs to 14 residues. V lost 4 bases, J lost 5 bases, and 15 bases lay in between. Germline loops: CDR1 SGDLS, CDR2 YYNGEE. This CDR3 reads CASSPSEREYGYTF. CDR3 sequence (DNA): TGTGCCAGCAGCCCATCTGAGAGAGAATATGGCTACACCTTC.

V and J are TRBV7-9 and TRBJ2-7; 8 bases agree with TRBD1. The V segment lost 3 bases and the J segment 2 bases; nucleotides outside the gene matches: 3. The length of the CDR3 is 14 residues. The germline V gene encodes CDR1 SEHNR and CDR2 FQNEAQ (reference sequence). CDR3: CASSFTGQAYEQYF. Here the CDR3 DNA reads TGTGCCAGCAGCTTTACGGGACAGGCCTACGAGCAGTACTTC.

This chain joins TRBV7-9 and TRBJ2-7; a possible D gene is TRBD1 (6 bases). CDR1 and CDR2 (germline): SEHNR, FQNEAQ (reference sequence). V shed 5 bases and J shed 2 bases, with 13 bases lying between them. The CDR3 is made up of 14 amino acids. The CDR3 protein is CASSHPDRTYEQYF. The CDR3 DNA reads TGTGCCAGCAGCCATCCGGACAGAACCTACGAGCAGTACTTC.

This clone was counted only a few times. This chain links TRBV19 with TRBJ1-2; 7 bases map to TRBD1. Trimming removed 9 bases from V and 4 bases from J; junction bases left unmatched: 5. In germline, CDR1 is LNHDA, CDR2 SQIVND (reference sequence). The length of the CDR3 is 12 residues. The CDR3 loop is CASGTVGYGYTF. In nucleotides, the CDR3 is TGTGCCAGCGGGACAGTAGGCTATGGCTACACCTTC. Together with reference TRBV19 and TRBJ1-2, the CDR3 gives the full variable domain: DGGITQSPKYLFRKEGQNVTLSCEQNLNHDAMYWYRQDPGQGLRLIYYSQIVNDFQKGDIAEGYSVSREKKESFPLTVTSAQKNPTAFYLCASGTVGYGYTFGSGTRLTVV.

The genes are TRBV11-2 and TRBJ1-4; 8 bases are a match to TRBD1. The germline CDR1 and CDR2 sequences are SGHAT and FQNNGV. The V segment lost 5 bases and the J segment 8 bases; nucleotides outside the gene matches: 19. The CDR3 is made up of 18 amino acids. The CDR3: CASSLAPGQGRVNEKLFF. The CDR3 nucleotides read TGTGCCAGCAGCCTCGCTCCCGGACAGGGCCGAGTGAACGAAAAACTGTTTTTT.

The V and J genes are TRBV5-1 and TRBJ1-5, with D unclear. The V end lost 0 bases, the J end lost 0 bases, and 10 bases lay between the germline ends. Germline CDR1 reads SGHRS; CDR2 reads YFSETQ. The CDR3 runs to 16 residues. CDR3 protein: CASSLEPGSSNQPQHF. Here the CDR3 DNA reads TGCGCCAGCAGCTTGGAGCCCGGGAGTAGCAATCAGCCCCAGCATTTT. The whole variable domain, remainder taken from reference TRBV5-1 and TRBJ1-5, is KAGVTQTPRYLIKTRGQQVTLSCSPISGHRSVSWYQQTPGQGLQFLFEYFSETQRNKGNFPGRFSGRQFSNSRSEMNVSTLELGDSALYLCASSLEPGSSNQPQHFGDGTRLSIL.

This chain connects TRBV25-1 to TRBJ1-1; no definite D call. Germline CDR1 MGHDK, CDR2 SYGVNS. The CDR3 covers 14 residues. V gave up 6 bases and J gave up 1 base, with 12 bases separating them. CDR3 nucleotide sequence: TGTGCCAGCAGCCCGAGGCGAAAGAACACTGAAGCTTTCTTT. It specifies CASSPRRKNTEAFF.

V gene TRBV7-9 combines with J gene TRBJ2-7; 7 bases agree with TRBD1. With 3 bases clipped from V and 3 bases from J, the junction kept 14 bases outside the gene matches. This CDR3 spans 17 amino acids. In germline, CDR1 is SEHNR, CDR2 FQNEAQ (reference sequence). CDR3 nucleotide sequence: TGTGCCAGCAGCTTGGGGCCAGGGGGTCAAGGACTCTACGAGCAGTACTTC. Its protein product is CASSLGPGGQGLYEQYF. Filled out from reference TRBV7-9 and TRBJ2-7, the complete variable domain reads DTGVSQNPRHKITKRGQNVTFRCDPISEHNRLYWYRQTLGQGPEFLTYFQNEAQLEKSRLLSDRFSAERPKGSFSTLEIQRTEQGDSAMYLCASSLGPGGQGLYEQYFGPGTRLTVT.

This clone was picked up a small number of times. The chain is built from TRBV9 and TRBJ2-7; the D gene is possibly TRBD2 (7 bases). Germline lookup yields CDR1 SGDLS and CDR2 YYNGEE. The length of the CDR3 is 14 residues. V was pared by 0 bases and J by 4 bases, with 11 bases between. The CDR3 region has the DNA TGTGCCAGCAGCGTAGGGAGGGGGGGTTACGAGCAGTACTTC. It yields the protein CASSVGRGGYEQYF.

This clone was seen a handful of times. This sequence joins TRBV7-9 and TRBJ1-2, with D possibly being TRBD1 (6 bases). Looked up from germline, CDR1 is SEHNR and CDR2 is FQNEAQ (reference sequence). This CDR3 comprises 13 residues. The germline V and J ends were trimmed by 4 bases and 11 bases, with 17 bases remaining between them. CDR3 nucleotide sequence: TGTGCCAGCAGCTCCCTAAGGACAGCTGGTTACACCTTC. Amino acids: CASSSLRTAGYTF.

The chain uses TRBV5-2 and TRBJ1-2. TRBV5-2 is deemed a pseudogene. CDR3 size: 16 residues. The CDR3 bases are TGTGCCAGCAGCTTACCTGATACTCCCCTTAACTATGGCTACACCTTC. It yields the protein CASSLPDTPLNYGYTF.

V gene TRBV11-3 combines with J gene TRBJ2-3; TRBD1 matches at 8 bases. The CDR3 extends over 15 amino acids. Germline values: CDR1 SGHNT, CDR2 YENEEA. The V gene end was trimmed by 5 bases and the J gene end by 0 bases; junction bases not matched to a gene: 4. As DNA, the CDR3 is TGTGCCAGCAGCACCTACAGGGGGAGCACAGATACGCAGTATTTT. Encoded protein: CASSTYRGSTDTQYF.

V is TRBV6-6 and J is TRBJ1-4; 7 bases agree with TRBD1. Per the germline V gene, CDR1 is MNHNY and CDR2 is SVGAGI (reference sequence). The CDR3 length is 15 residues. V lost 5 bases, J lost 6 bases, and 9 bases stayed unmatched. CDR3 DNA sequence: TGTGCCAGCAGTACCGGGACAGCGTTGTATGAAAAACTGTTTTTT. This sequence encodes CASSTGTALYEKLFF.

This clone was detected a few times. The chain has TRBV7-9 and TRBJ2-7; 8 bases map to TRBD2. From germline, CDR1 is SEHNR and CDR2 FQNEAQ (reference sequence). The CDR3 spans 15 residues. V was pared by 5 bases and J by 0 bases, with 6 bases of the junction left unmatched. This chain's CDR3 is CASSPRGGYSYEQYF. The CDR3 DNA is TGTGCCAGCAGCCCCCGGGGGGGTTACTCCTACGAGCAGTACTTC.

The gene calls are TRBV4-3 and TRBJ2-7; tentative D call: TRBD1 (6 bases). The CDR3 runs to 14 residues. V was pared by 0 bases and J by 6 bases, with 12 bases between. Germline assignment: CDR1 LGHNA and CDR2 YSLEER. CDR3 bases: TGCGCCAGCAGCCAAGATTATCCAGGGGTCGAGCAGTACTTC. Protein product: CASSQDYPGVEQYF.

Points on this clone: At one of its ends the junction is not consistent with the germline gene, which may arise from a read error. The V call is TRBV28, the J call TRBJ1-3, with no clear D. Germline V gene sequence: CDR1 MDHEN, CDR2 SYDVKM. The CDR3 runs 17 residues. CDR3 in DNA: TGCGCCAGCAGCCAACGGTACGGAGGCAGGACTGGAAACACCATATATTTT. Translating gives CASSQRYGGRTGNTIYF.

The V and J genes are TRBV29-1 and TRBJ1-2; D uncertain. Per germline, CDR1 SQVTM and CDR2 ANQGSEA. Trimming took off 3 bases at V and 2 bases at J, with 10 bases between the two ends. The CDR3 contains 13 residues. CDR3 region: CSVEANQNYGYTF. The CDR3, as DNA: TGCAGCGTTGAGGCCAACCAAAACTATGGCTACACCTTC.

The chain combines TRBV5-1 with TRBJ2-6, with 7 bases that match TRBD2. CDR3 length equals 17 residues. The V gene end was trimmed by 7 bases and the J gene end by 0 bases; junction bases not matched to a gene: 10. Per germline, CDR1 SGHRS and CDR2 YFSETQ. CDR3 sequence (DNA): TGCGCCAGCGGCTCTGGGGAGGGCCTCTCTGGGGCCAACGTCCTGACTTTC. Protein: CASGSGEGLSGANVLTF.

This clone was detected only once. V is TRBV2 and J is TRBJ1-5; D not certain. Germline V gives CDR1 SNHLY, CDR2 FYNNEI. The CDR3 totals 14 residues. V gave up 7 bases and J gave up 0 bases, with 10 bases separating them. The CDR3 DNA follows: TGTGCCAGCAAGAACAGTTATAGCAATCAGCCCCAGCATTTT. Its translation is CASKNSYSNQPQHF.

The V and J genes are TRBV7-2 and TRBJ2-3; 7 bases match TRBD1. Germline CDR1 reads SGHTA; CDR2 reads FQGNSA. V shed 6 bases and J 3 bases; nucleotides not matched to a gene: 9. The CDR3 is made up of 15 amino acids. CDR3 nucleotides: TGTGCCAGCAGGACCGACAGGGAAGGAACAGATACGCAGTATTTT. Its translation: CASRTDREGTDTQYF.

This clone has just a few counts. V gene TRBV5-1 combines with J gene TRBJ1-2; 8 bases agree with TRBD1. The CDR3 sequence is 13 residues long. The V and J ends lost 2 bases and 10 bases, in that order; junction bases with no gene match: 7. The germline V gene encodes CDR1 SGHRS and CDR2 YFSETQ. In nucleotides, the CDR3 is TGCGCCAGCAGCTTAGGGACAGGCGGGGACTACACCTTC. It translates to CASSLGTGGDYTF.

The chain is built from TRBV9 and TRBJ2-7; 7 bases agree with TRBD1. V was clipped by 6 bases and J by 7 bases; unmatched bases: 10. The V gene's germline CDR1 is SGDLS and CDR2 YYNGEE. This CDR3 is built from 13 residues. CDR3 loop: CASNQGTAEEQYF. The CDR3 coding sequence is TGTGCCAGCAATCAGGGGACAGCGGAGGAGCAGTACTTC.